Below, one T cell receptor beta chain is given with its context. Its antigen remains unidentified. The data are from a study of vaccination and CD4 T cells after COVID-19. For the study at large: Overlapping peptides of the spike proteins of SARS-CoV-2, HCoV-NL63, HCoV-OC43 and HCoV-229E were used for cell stimulation.

Sequencing of the DNA from cultured CD4+ T cells was carried out with the Oncomine TCR Beta short-read assay. MiXCR, run by TCRdb on the PCR reads, gives a single entry per CDR3 protein. The sample lists roughly 20,000 distinct CDR3 sequences, 35% to 50% seen once, with 7% to 9.5% in the top ten. The CDR3 runs to 14 residues. J lost 3 bases, V lost 5 bases, and 3 bases had no gene match. CDR1 and CDR2 from the germline V gene are SGHTA and FQGNSA. The study, taken as a whole, reports: Reactive clone data from convalescent patients indicated a median of about 86% appearing only post-vaccination.

The treatment denotes: 10-day PBMC culture with coronavirus spike peptide pools or control peptides (ViraFEST assay). After expanding antigen-specific T cells with peptide pools, ViraFEST sequenced their TCRs. The sample here was CD4+ T cells from blood, cultured in vitro, taken after SARS-CoV-2 vaccination. The TCR comes from a human donor who had recovered from COVID-19. V and J are TRBV7-2 and TRBJ2-3, with 9 bases identical to TRBD1. The CDR3 DNA sequence: TGTGCCAGCAGCACCGGGACAGGGACAGATACGCAGTATTTT. This encodes CASSTGTGTDTQYF.